Here is one T cell receptor (beta chain) with its context. What it recognizes is unknown. Viral peptide pool expansion of antigen-specific CD4+ T cells preceded sequencing in the ViraFEST assay. A 10-day culture period preceded the isolation of CD4+ T cells. The person acquired a PCR-confirmed SARS-CoV-2 infection between March and December 2020. Every well housed two million PBMC, which grew in culture alongside about 10 IU/ml IL-2 and about 10 ug/ml peptides. Half of the medium was exchanged for IL-2 medium on both days 3 and 7. Generated by immunoSEQ multiplex PCR, the TCRdb table keeps only in-frame clones and is missing some. The repertoire has around 46,000 clones, around 75% of them found once; the top ten carry 25% to 30%. The sample comes from a study of vaccination effects on CD4 cells after COVID-19. Looking at the study overall: Vaccination followed sampling of two convalescent patients by 16 days and one week respectively.

Overall study results and limits: Pronounced clonal contraction occurred in clones induced by infection and by vaccine late after vaccination.

The sequenced sample was CD4+ T cells from PBMCs cultured with a peptide pool, obtained before COVID-19 vaccination. The receptor was isolated from a human donor who had a prior SARS-CoV-2 infection.

Here the CDR3 DNA reads TGCGCCAGCAGCCAGAAGGAGGGGCCGAGCTCTGGAAACACCATATATTTT. It yields the protein CASSQKEGPSSGNTIYF. V gene TRBV5-1 combines with J gene TRBJ1-3, with D perhaps matching TRBD1 (5 bases). The CDR3 has 17 amino acids. Germline CDR1 and CDR2: SGHRS and YFSETQ. Trimming cost V 4 bases and J 0 bases, with 17 bases left between them.